Listed here are 29 T cell receptor beta chains from one sample, sequenced in a study of Ad26.COV2.S vaccination and SARS-CoV-2 variants. Treatment specified: around 19 received Ad26.COV2.S at low or high dose, single or two shots; five or six received placebo; per-sample allocation not given. Sampling occurred on day 63 after the first vaccine or placebo injection. The assay was immunoSEQ multiplex PCR, and TCRdb's table has in-frame clones only and misses some. This sample has 300,000 to 350,000 clones, with approximately 87% found just once. The specimen was peripheral blood, collected in a trial of Ad26.COV2.S vaccine versus placebo. These receptors came from a person between 18 and 65 years old who received the Ad26.COV2.S COVID-19 vaccine or a placebo.

The J gene is TRBJ2-6, the V gene TRBV10-2; no definite D call. Germline lookup yields CDR1 WSHSY and CDR2 SAAADI. V lost 0 bases and J 0 bases, leaving 9 bases between the germline ends. This CDR3 has 17 amino acids. Here the CDR3 DNA reads TGCGCCAGCAGTGAGTCGCACGGAAGCTCTGGGGCCAACGTCCTGACTTTC. Translation: CASSESHGSSGANVLTF.

The rearrangement uses TRBV3-1 (or the pseudogene TRBV3-2) and TRBJ2-1; D unclear. The CDR3 length is 13 residues. The germline CDR1 and CDR2 sequences are LGHDT and YNNKEL (reference sequence). V dropped 2 bases and J dropped 7 bases, with 9 bases sitting between them. This chain's CDR3 is CASSQLSGNEQFF. CDR3 nucleotide sequence: TGTGCCAGCAGCCAATTAAGTGGGAATGAGCAGTTCTTC.

The genes are TRBV7-7 and TRBJ2-6; the D gene is possibly TRBD1 (6 bases). Germline assignment: CDR1 SSHAT and CDR2 FNYEAQ (reference sequence). Trimming pared 5 bases from V and 0 bases from J, leaving 17 bases between. This CDR3 has 18 amino acids. The CDR3 DNA follows: TGTGCCAGCAGCCCTAGGACAGCGCCCTACTCTGGGGCCAACGTCCTGACTTTC. Its translation is CASSPRTAPYSGANVLTF.

V and J are TRBV11-3 and TRBJ2-3; tentative D call: TRBD1 (6 bases). Between the trimmed V and J ends, which lost 4 bases and 6 bases, there was a span of 20 bases. Germline values: CDR1 SGHNT, CDR2 YENEEA. The CDR3 is 16 amino acids. The CDR3 is CASSSRGGTVSDTQYF. The CDR3 nucleotides are TGTGCCAGCAGCTCCCGAGGGGGTACGGTGTCTGATACGCAGTATTTT.

CDR3 loop: CASSPLRTGTSGSTDTQYF. The CDR3 coding sequence is TGTGCCAGCAGTCCACTAAGAACCGGGACTAGCGGAAGCACAGATACGCAGTATTTT. The chain combines TRBV6-2 or TRBV6-3 with TRBJ2-3; 11 bases are shared with TRBD2. V was clipped by 5 bases and J by 0 bases; unmatched bases: 13. Germline V CDR1 and CDR2: MNHEY, SVGEGT. The CDR3 is made up of 19 amino acids.

This chain connects TRBV18 to TRBJ1-3; D unresolved. V was pared by 1 base and J by 0 bases, with 4 bases between. Per the germline V gene, CDR1 is KGHSH and CDR2 is LQKENI. The CDR3 covers 14 residues. CDR3 nucleotide sequence: TGTGCCAGCTCACCACAGAGCTCTGGAAACACCATATATTTT. Amino acid sequence: CASSPQSSGNTIYF.

The rearrangement joins TRBV5-6 to TRBJ2-7; D unclear. The V and J ends lost 0 bases and 4 bases respectively, with 11 bases between them. Germline V gene lookup returns CDR1 SGHDT and CDR2 YYEEEE. The CDR3 sequence is 14 residues long. Here the CDR3 reads CASSLGGSTYEQYF. CDR3 nucleotide sequence: TGTGCCAGCAGCTTGGGCGGCAGCACGTACGAGCAGTACTTC.

This clone came up once. The chain uses TRBV7-9 and TRBJ2-7; D is unresolved. This CDR3 spans 15 amino acids. Germline V gene lookup returns CDR1 SEHNR and CDR2 FQNEAQ (reference sequence). V was pared by 1 base and J by 6 bases, with 16 bases between. The CDR3 nucleotides read TGTGCCAGCAGCTTAGGGGCGGAAGCTTATTGCGAGCAGTACGTC. This translates into CASSLGAEAYCEQYV.

CDR3 coding DNA: TGTGCCAGCTCACCATCGACAGTTACTGAAAAACTGTTTTTT. Translation gives CASSPSTVTEKLFF. The chain employs TRBV18 and TRBJ1-4; tentatively, D is TRBD1 (5 bases). CDR1 and CDR2 (germline): KGHSH, LQKENI. Trimming left V 2 bases short and J 7 bases short, with 11 bases between. CDR3 length equals 14 residues.

The V and J genes are TRBV5-6 and TRBJ1-6; D remains unclear. V was clipped by 0 bases and J by 2 bases, with 9 bases between them. This CDR3 has 16 residues. Germline assignment: CDR1 SGHDT and CDR2 YYEEEE. CDR3 DNA sequence: TGTGCCAGCAGCTTGGACGGGATGACCTATAATTCACCCCTCCACTTT. This encodes CASSLDGMTYNSPLHF.

The CDR3 protein is CAISPGLATNEQFF. The CDR3 DNA sequence: TGTGCCATCAGTCCGGGACTAGCGACCAATGAGCAGTTCTTC. The V gene is TRBV10-3, the J gene TRBJ2-1; TRBD2 matches at 10 bases. CDR3 length: 14 amino acids. In germline, CDR1 is ENHRY, CDR2 SYGVKD. Losses at the gene ends were 5 bases for V and 6 bases for J; bases not matched to a gene: 4.

The chain employs TRBV15 and TRBJ1-2; 10 bases are shared with TRBD1. This CDR3 spans 14 amino acids. Germline CDR1 and CDR2: LNHNV and YYDKDF (reference sequence). V gave up 5 bases and J gave up 5 bases; unmatched junction bases: 5. Written as DNA, the CDR3 is TGTGCCACCAGCCCGGGACAGGGGTGGTATGGCTACACCTTC. Translating gives CATSPGQGWYGYTF.

This chain uses TRBV24-1 with TRBJ2-1; maybe TRBD1 (6 bases). Germline loops: CDR1 KGHDR, CDR2 SFDVKD. This CDR3 has 16 amino acids. Trimming cost V 9 bases and J 1 base, with 18 bases left between them. The CDR3 nucleotides read TGTGCCACCGCAGAGCCGGGACAAATTTCCTACAATGAGCAGTTCTTC. Protein product: CATAEPGQISYNEQFF.

The sample holds a few counts of this clone. The chain uses TRBV19 and TRBJ1-5; possibly TRBD1 for D (5 bases). The CDR3 spans 16 residues. V was pared by 5 bases and J by 1 base, with 15 bases between. Germline V gene sequence: CDR1 LNHDA, CDR2 SQIVND (reference sequence). As DNA, the CDR3 is TGTGCCAGTAGTCCAGGGAGGGTCACGAGCAATCAGCCCCAGCATTTT. This codes for CASSPGRVTSNQPQHF.

The gene calls are TRBV19 and TRBJ1-1; TRBD1 might be the D (5 bases). In germline, CDR1 is LNHDA, CDR2 SQIVND (reference sequence). This CDR3 region has 13 residues. Trimming removed 6 bases from V and 8 bases from J, with 16 bases in between. The CDR3 loop is CASSSWDGLEAFF. The DNA for the CDR3 is TGTGCCAGTAGCTCCTGGGACGGACTAGAAGCTTTCTTT.

The chain has TRBV12-3 or TRBV12-4 and TRBJ2-2, with D uncertain. The CDR3 sequence is 10 residues long. V was trimmed by 6 bases and J by 7 bases, leaving 3 bases between them. CDR3 protein: CASRRGELFF. CDR3 nucleotides: TGTGCCAGCAGACGCGGGGAGCTGTTTTTT.

This clone was observed a single time. The chain links TRBV19 to TRBJ2-3; 15 nucleotides align to TRBD2. In germline, CDR1 is LNHDA, CDR2 SQIVND (reference sequence). Trimming at V came to 3 bases and at J to 5 bases, leaving 3 bases not matched to a gene. The CDR3 runs 16 residues. CDR3 DNA sequence: TGTGCCAGTAGTATCGGACTAGCGGGAGGGGGAGATACGCAGTATTTT. It encodes CASSIGLAGGGDTQYF.

This chain links TRBV5-1 with TRBJ1-2; no definite D call. The CDR3 spans 10 residues. V dropped 10 bases and J dropped 5 bases, with 9 bases sitting between them. Germline V CDR1 and CDR2: SGHRS, YFSETQ. CDR3 DNA: TGCGCCCTCGTTTTATATGGCTACACCTTC. Protein sequence: CALVLYGYTF.

This clone was seen once. The V call is TRBV9, the J call TRBJ1-1, with 7 bases aligning to TRBD1. This CDR3 is built from 14 residues. Trimming took 4 bases from V and 1 from J; bases not matched to a gene: 4. Germline V gene sequence: CDR1 SGDLS, CDR2 YYNGEE. The DNA for the CDR3 is TGTGCCAGCAGCAAGGGACAGACGAACACTGAAGCTTTCTTT. Encoded protein: CASSKGQTNTEAFF.

The chain carries TRBV18 and TRBJ1-2, with D hard to call. V gave up 6 bases and J gave up 5 bases, with 16 bases separating them. This CDR3 is 14 amino acids long. CDR1 KGHSH and CDR2 LQKENI come from the germline V gene. This CDR3 is CASSPSSNLYGYTF. Here the CDR3 DNA reads TGTGCCAGCTCCCCGTCGTCCAATCTATATGGCTACACCTTC.

This clone showed up just once. In nucleotides, the CDR3 is TGCAGCGTTCGGGCAGGGAACACCGGGGAGCTGTTTTTT. Protein: CSVRAGNTGELFF. This rearrangement joins TRBV29-1 to TRBJ2-2; D gene unclear. From germline, CDR1 is SQVTM and CDR2 ANQGSEA. The V end was cut by 5 bases, the J end by 1 base, with 8 bases between. This CDR3 has 13 amino acids.

CDR3 nucleotide sequence: TGTGCCAGTAGTACCCCGACCCTGAACACTGAAGCTTTCTTT. Amino acids: CASSTPTLNTEAFF. This chain joins TRBV19 and TRBJ1-1; no firm D call. The V gene lost 4 bases and the J gene lost 0 bases, with 9 bases spanning the gap. The CDR3 is 14 amino acids. Germline CDR1 and CDR2: LNHDA and SQIVND (reference sequence).

The chain links TRBV7-6 to TRBJ1-4; D is unclear. The germline gives CDR1 SGHVS, CDR2 FNYEAQ. CDR3 size: 12 residues. V was cut by 2 bases and J by 8 bases, with 6 bases left in between. The CDR3 sequence: CASSLSGEKLFF. CDR3 in DNA: TGTGCCAGCAGCTTAAGTGGGGAAAAACTGTTTTTT.

J is TRBJ2-1 and V is TRBV18; perhaps TRBD1 as D (5 bases). The germline V gene has CDR1 KGHSH and CDR2 LQKENI. The V end lost 4 bases, the J end lost 1 base, and 14 bases lay between the germline ends. The CDR3 is 16 amino acids. The CDR3 region is CASSRTTDPSYNEQFF. The DNA for the CDR3 is TGTGCCAGCTCACGAACGACAGACCCGTCCTACAATGAGCAGTTCTTC. The full variable domain, with the rest looked up from reference TRBV18 and TRBJ2-1, is NAGVMQNPRHLVRRRGQEARLRCSPMKGHSHVYWYRQLPEEGLKFMVYLQKENIIDESGMPKERFSAEFPKEGPSILRIQQVVRGDSAAYFCASSRTTDPSYNEQFFGPGTRLTVL.

The V and J genes are TRBV7-2 and TRBJ1-6, with no clear D. This CDR3 region has 15 residues. CDR1 and CDR2 (germline): SGHTA, FQGNSA. Deletions cut 3 bases from V and 6 bases from J, with 12 bases between. The CDR3 reads CASSLSERVNSPLHF. CDR3 bases: TGTGCCAGCAGCTTGTCGGAGAGGGTTAATTCACCCCTCCACTTT. The entire variable domain, with the rest obtained from reference TRBV7-2 and TRBJ1-6, is as follows: GAGVSQSPSNKVTEKGKDVELRCDPISGHTALYWYRQSLGQGLEFLIYFQGNSAPDKSGLPSDRFSAERTGGSVSTLTIQRTQQEDSAVYLCASSLSERVNSPLHFGNGTRLTVT.

V is TRBV4-1 and J is TRBJ1-1; the match to TRBD1 covers 9 bases. Germline V gene lookup returns CDR1 MGHRA and CDR2 YSYEKL. Trimming took 2 bases from V and 4 from J; bases not matched to a gene: 5. The CDR3 covers 15 residues. Written as DNA, the CDR3 is TGCGCCAGCAGCCAACCCACAGGGGGCGTCACTGAAGCTTTCTTT. The encoded protein is CASSQPTGGVTEAFF.

This clone showed up just a few times. V is TRBV9 and J is TRBJ1-2; D remains ambiguous. The CDR3 covers 14 residues. Germline V gene lookup returns CDR1 SGDLS and CDR2 YYNGEE. Trimming took 1 base from V and 4 from J, leaving 11 bases between them. The CDR3 loop reads CASSVSTIGYGYTF. For the CDR3, the DNA is TGTGCCAGCAGCGTATCGACAATAGGCTATGGCTACACCTTC.

The chain carries TRBV19 and TRBJ1-2; 8 nucleotides line up with TRBD1. Germline loops: CDR1 LNHDA, CDR2 SQIVND (reference sequence). V lost 7 bases to trimming and J lost 3 bases; unmatched junction nucleotides: 10. CDR3 length equals 15 residues. The CDR3 loop is CASNPQGAYDYGYTF. The CDR3 DNA follows: TGTGCCAGTAACCCGCAGGGGGCATACGACTATGGCTACACCTTC. The full variable domain, rest sourced from reference TRBV19 and TRBJ1-2, is DGGITQSPKYLFRKEGQNVTLSCEQNLNHDAMYWYRQDPGQGLRLIYYSQIVNDFQKGDIAEGYSVSREKKESFPLTVTSAQKNPTAFYLCASNPQGAYDYGYTFGSGTRLTVV.

V gene TRBV4-3 combines with J gene TRBJ1-1; D is uncertain. Germline assignment: CDR1 LGHNA and CDR2 YSLEER. CDR3 length: 14 amino acids. Trimming shortened V by 1 base and J by 3 bases, and 9 bases separated the two germline ends. CDR3 region: CASSQVNSYTEAFF. The DNA for the CDR3 is TGCGCCAGCAGCCAAGTTAACAGCTACACTGAAGCTTTCTTT.